This note documents a single T cell receptor beta chain sequence. MiXCR, run by TCRdb on the 5' RACE reads, gives a single entry per CDR3 protein. This table holds 150,000 or so distinct CDR3 sequences, roughly 15% found once. The data originate from a study of T-cell memory formation after mild COVID-19. The germline V and J ends were trimmed by 0 bases and 6 bases, with 12 bases remaining between them. The CDR3 contains 15 residues. The V gene's germline CDR1 is ENHRY and CDR2 SYGVKD. V and J are TRBV10-3 and TRBJ1-5, with a weak D call TRBD1 (6 bases). This clonotype originated in an adult woman who had mild COVID-19 (a few samples of this study predate the infection). Cell type and time point are not known. The sequenced sample was PBMCs or a T cell subset sorted from them (not recorded which). In DNA form, the CDR3 reads TGTGCCATCAGTGAGTCTGCGGGGGCCGTTCAGCCCCAGCATTTT. Its protein is CAISESAGAVQPQHF.